One and the same sample provided the 26 T cell receptor beta chains below, sequenced in a study of early T cells in non-severe SARS-CoV-2 infection. A single record per CDR3 protein comes from TCRdb applying MiXCR to the 5' RACE reads. The repertoire holds fewer than 35,000 distinct CDR3 sequences, with about 4.6% as singletons. Sample: whole blood. Every receptor here comes from an adult who was a healthcare worker with PCR-confirmed SARS-CoV-2 infection or an uninfected control (not recorded which).

This clonotype has ten or more counts. The rearrangement links TRBV6-5 to TRBJ2-1, with 9 nucleotides matching TRBD1. The CDR3 covers 16 residues. The junction had 11 bases not matched to a gene; V was cut back by 5 bases and J by 6 bases. Germline CDR1 reads MNHEY; CDR2 reads SVGAGI. The DNA of the CDR3 is TGTGCCAGCAGTAGCCCGGGACAGGGTATGTCCAATGAGCAGTTCTTC. It specifies CASSSPGQGMSNEQFF.

To note about this clonotype: This may be a read error, as it is one base from a much larger clone. The CDR3 DNA reads as TGTGCCAGCAGCTTACAGGGCGCCACTGGGATTGAGCAGTTCTTC. It encodes CASSLQGATGIEQFF. The chain has TRBV7-8 and TRBJ2-1; possible D gene TRBD1, 5 bases. CDR3 length: 15 residues. Germline V gene data show CDR1 as SGHVS and CDR2 as FQNEAQ. V dropped 2 bases and J dropped 9 bases, with 17 bases sitting between them.

This clonotype was detected many times. J is TRBJ1-1 and V is TRBV21-1; the DNA was not used to check the table's D call, TRBD1. TRBV21-1 is tagged as a pseudogene. The CDR3 covers 11 residues. The CDR3 region has the DNA TGTGCCACCTCACCGGGGGGGGAAGCTTTCTTT. Its protein is CATSPGGEAFF.

The table lists this clonotype with a few counts. The chain joins TRBV4-1 to TRBJ2-1; TRBD2 matches at 11 bases. The CDR3 runs to 15 residues. The trim removed 8 bases at V and 6 bases at J, leaving 9 bases unmatched. The V gene's germline CDR1 is MGHRA and CDR2 YSYEKL. The DNA for the CDR3 is TGCGCCAGCGTCCCGATAGCGGGAGGGCCCAATGAGCAGTTCTTC. Protein product: CASVPIAGGPNEQFF.

This clonotype has at least ten counts. The V call is TRBV7-3, the J call TRBJ2-7, with D possibly being TRBD1 (5 bases). The CDR3 sequence is 16 residues long. Trimming removed 0 bases at V and 0 bases at J, with 12 bases between. Germline V gene data show CDR1 as SGHTA and CDR2 as FQGTGA. This chain's CDR3 is CASSLTEVRDSYEQYF. As DNA, the CDR3 is TGTGCCAGCAGCTTAACGGAAGTCAGGGACTCCTACGAGCAGTACTTC.

This clonotype was counted ten times or more. The rearrangement links TRBV20-1 to TRBJ1-2; possible D gene TRBD1, 6 bases. Trimming took off 5 bases at V and 8 bases at J, with 15 bases between the two ends. Germline values: CDR1 DFQATT, CDR2 SNEGSKA (reference sequence). The CDR3 is 12 amino acids. The CDR3 here is CSAGGGGHGYTF. CDR3 bases: TGCAGTGCTGGGGGAGGGGGGCACGGCTACACCTTC.

This clonotype was counted ten times or more. V is TRBV6-2 or TRBV6-3 and J is TRBJ2-7; 7 nucleotides line up with TRBD2. Germline CDR1 is MNHEY and CDR2 is SVGEGT. The V segment lost 11 bases and the J segment 2 bases; nucleotides outside the gene matches: 18. This CDR3 is 16 amino acids long. CDR3 sequence reads: CAFSLCLTSDTYEQYV. In nucleotides, the CDR3 is TGTGCCTTCAGCCTATGCCTTACTAGCGACACCTACGAGCAGTACGTC.

This clonotype was detected many times. The chain combines TRBV7-3 with TRBJ2-1; 9 bases are shared with TRBD2. J gave up 6 bases and V 6 bases, and 9 bases lay outside the gene matches. The germline V gene has CDR1 SGHTA and CDR2 FQGTGA. The CDR3 consists of 15 residues. The CDR3 loop is CASSSGLAVGNEQFF. CDR3 DNA: TGTGCCAGCAGTTCGGGACTAGCCGTTGGCAATGAGCAGTTCTTC. The full variable domain, in which reference TRBV7-3 and TRBJ2-1 provide the parts outside the CDR3, is GAGVSQTPSNKVTEKGKYVELRCDPISGHTALYWYRQSLGQGPEFLIYFQGTGAADDSGLPNDRFFAVRPEGSVSTLKIQRTERGDSAVYLCASSSGLAVGNEQFFGPGTRLTVL.

This clonotype showed up many times. CDR3: CSASRSGRRNEQFF. The DNA for the CDR3 is TGCAGTGCTAGCCGGAGCGGGAGGAGGAATGAGCAGTTCTTC. The V call is TRBV20-1, the J call TRBJ2-1, with 9 bases matching TRBD2. The junction had 7 bases not matched to a gene; V was cut back by 3 bases and J by 7 bases. Germline-derived CDR1 and CDR2 are DFQATT and SNEGSKA (reference sequence). CDR3 length equals 14 residues.

This clonotype was seen at least ten times. The rearrangement uses TRBV27 and TRBJ1-6; a possible D gene is TRBD1 (6 bases). This CDR3 spans 15 amino acids. Germline lookup yields CDR1 MNHEY and CDR2 SMNVEV (reference sequence). The V gene lost 0 bases and the J gene lost 6 bases, with 9 bases spanning the gap. Written as DNA, the CDR3 is TGTGCCAGCAGTTTATCAGGGGGATCTAATTCACCCCTCCACTTT. Its translation is CASSLSGGSNSPLHF.

The rearrangement uses TRBV7-3 and TRBJ2-1; 10 bases are shared with TRBD2. J gave up 4 bases and V 3 bases, and 3 bases lay outside the gene matches. Germline V lookup: CDR1 SGHTA, CDR2 FQGTGA. This CDR3 has 15 amino acids. DNA of the CDR3: TGTGCCAGCAGCTTTAGCGGGGGGTCGTACAATGAGCAGTTCTTC. This encodes CASSFSGGSYNEQFF.

V is TRBV24-1 and J is TRBJ2-3; weak D call: TRBD2 (5 bases). V was cut by 6 bases and J by 3 bases, with 12 bases left in between. Germline CDR1 KGHDR, CDR2 SFDVKD. The CDR3 is 14 amino acids. For the CDR3, the DNA is TGTGCCACCAGTCACTTTGAGGGAACAGATACGCAGTATTTT. Translated: CATSHFEGTDTQYF.

The chain is built from TRBV10-3 and TRBJ2-7, with 8 bases lining up with TRBD2. Germline V gives CDR1 ENHRY, CDR2 SYGVKD. V lost 2 bases and J lost 3; bases outside the gene matches: 6. The CDR3 is 15 amino acids. CDR3 DNA sequence: TGTGCCATCAGTGAGGGTGTTGCGGGAGGCTACGAGCAGTACGTC. Its translation is CAISEGVAGGYEQYV.

Comment on this clonotype: The junction departs from the called germline gene at one end, perhaps through a read error. In DNA form, the CDR3 reads TGTGCCTCCAGTGGTAGCAGGGCCTCCTACAATGAGCAGTTCTTC. Translated, it gives CASSGSRASYNEQFF. The chain links TRBV24-1 to TRBJ2-1; TRBD1 is a possible D gene (5 bases). Per germline, CDR1 KGHDR and CDR2 SFDVKD. CDR3 length: 15 residues.

This clonotype showed up many times. The chain recombines TRBV10-3 with TRBJ2-7; TRBD1 is a possible D gene (6 bases). This CDR3 has 11 residues. CDR1 is ENHRY and CDR2 is SYGVKD in the germline V gene. The V end lost 5 bases, the J end lost 6 bases, and 8 bases lay between the germline ends. CDR3 in DNA: TGTGCCATCAGTACAGGGTTCGAGCAGTACTTC. Translation gives CAISTGFEQYF.

This chain joins TRBV15 and TRBJ2-3; D may correspond to TRBD1 or TRBD2 (7 bases each). Germline V gene lookup returns CDR1 LNHNV and CDR2 YYDKDF (reference sequence). The CDR3 totals 16 residues. Deletions cut 0 bases from V and 4 bases from J, with 14 bases between. CDR3 in DNA: TGTGCCACCAGCAGAGATCGACAGGGAGGGCCAGATACGCAGTATTTT. The encoded protein is CATSRDRQGGPDTQYF. Variable domain in full (rest from reference TRBV15 and TRBJ2-3): DAMVIQNPRYQVTQFGKPVTLSCSQTLNHNVMYWYQQKSSQAPKLLFHYYDKDFNNEADTPDNFQSRRPNTSFCFLDIRSPGLGDTAMYLCATSRDRQGGPDTQYFGPGTRLTVL.

This clonotype is judged medium-sized. V gene TRBV5-8 combines with J gene TRBJ1-4, with 8 bases lining up with TRBD1. V was pared by 2 bases and J by 7 bases, with 4 bases of the junction left unmatched. This CDR3 region has 14 residues. Germline V gene data show CDR1 as SGHTS and CDR2 as YDEGEE. The CDR3 coding sequence is TGTGCCAGCAGCTTCGGGACAGGATCTGAAAAACTGTTTTTT. Protein: CASSFGTGSEKLFF.

The table lists this clonotype with many counts. V is TRBV7-9 and J is TRBJ2-1, with D unclear. Germline loops: CDR1 SEHNR, CDR2 FQNEAQ (reference sequence). The CDR3 is 14 residues long. Trimming cost V 5 bases and J 6 bases, with 14 bases left between them. CDR3 loop: CASSPSVSGNEQFF. The CDR3 coding sequence is TGTGCCAGCAGCCCGTCAGTTTCAGGCAATGAGCAGTTCTTC.

This clonotype was seen ten or more times. The chain carries TRBV27 and TRBJ1-2; 7 nucleotides match TRBD1. This CDR3 has 14 amino acids. CDR1 is MNHEY, CDR2 SMNVEV, per germline (reference sequence). The junction had 6 bases not matched to a gene; V was cut back by 2 bases and J by 6 bases. Here the CDR3 reads CASSLRQGLDGYTF. The CDR3 DNA follows: TGTGCCAGCAGTTTACGACAGGGATTAGATGGCTACACCTTC.

This clonotype appeared many times. V and J are TRBV20-1 and TRBJ2-3; perhaps TRBD1 as D (7 bases). The CDR3 consists of 15 residues. CDR1 DFQATT and CDR2 SNEGSKA come from the germline V gene (reference sequence). V lost 6 bases and J lost 7, with 23 bases in between. CDR3 in DNA: TGCAGTGCGAAACGAGACCAACCAGGGGGGAATACGCAGTATTTT. Its protein product is CSAKRDQPGGNTQYF.

This clonotype was recorded many times. This rearrangement joins TRBV19 to TRBJ2-1; D gene unclear. The V gene's germline CDR1 is LNHDA and CDR2 SQIVND (reference sequence). Trimming pared 5 bases from V and 4 bases from J, leaving 9 bases between. This CDR3 has 13 residues. The CDR3 sequence is CASSVGKYNEQFF. CDR3 bases: TGTGCCAGTAGTGTAGGAAAATACAATGAGCAGTTCTTC.

This clonotype appeared many times. V is TRBV10-2 and J is TRBJ2-7; no reliable D call. This CDR3 has 14 amino acids. Trimming cost V 6 bases and J 0 bases, with 12 bases left between them. CDR1 and CDR2 from the germline V gene are WSHSY and SAAADI. The CDR3 sequence is CASRDRGNSYEQYV. CDR3 DNA sequence: TGCGCCAGCAGAGATCGCGGTAACTCCTACGAGCAGTACGTC.

This clonotype was seen at least ten times. The J gene is TRBJ1-1, the V gene TRBV25-1; TRBD1 aligns across 7 bases. Germline trimming cut 1 base from V and 10 bases from J; bases unmatched to any gene: 6. Germline V gene sequence: CDR1 MGHDK, CDR2 SYGVNS. This CDR3 region has 13 residues. CDR3 region: CASSESRQGGAFF. The CDR3 DNA sequence: TGTGCCAGCAGTGAATCCCGACAGGGAGGAGCTTTCTTT.

This clonotype has a count of ten or more. The chain links TRBV11-3 to TRBJ2-2, with no clear D. V was clipped by 0 bases and J by 4 bases, with 6 bases between them. Germline V CDR1 and CDR2: SGHNT, YENEEA. The CDR3 runs to 14 residues. The CDR3 is CASSLEVSTGELFF. Here the CDR3 DNA reads TGTGCCAGCAGCTTAGAAGTATCCACCGGGGAGCTGTTTTTT.

The chain's CDR3 is CASSVGLDSGELFF. In nucleotides, the CDR3 is TGTGCCAGCAGCGTCGGACTAGATTCCGGGGAGCTGTTTTTT. This rearrangement joins TRBV9 to TRBJ2-2, with 7 nucleotides matching TRBD2. The length of the CDR3 is 14 residues. Losses at the gene ends were 2 bases for V and 6 bases for J; bases not matched to a gene: 4. Germline CDR1 SGDLS, CDR2 YYNGEE.

This clonotype has a count of ten or more. V gene TRBV7-9 combines with J gene TRBJ1-4, with D hard to call. Per germline, CDR1 SEHNR and CDR2 FQNEAQ (reference sequence). Deletions cut 3 bases from V and 8 bases from J, with 13 bases between. The CDR3 loop spans 14 amino acids. For the CDR3, the DNA is TGTGCCAGCAGCTTGGTAGGGTCCGGAGAAAAACTGTTTTTT. Its protein is CASSLVGSGEKLFF.